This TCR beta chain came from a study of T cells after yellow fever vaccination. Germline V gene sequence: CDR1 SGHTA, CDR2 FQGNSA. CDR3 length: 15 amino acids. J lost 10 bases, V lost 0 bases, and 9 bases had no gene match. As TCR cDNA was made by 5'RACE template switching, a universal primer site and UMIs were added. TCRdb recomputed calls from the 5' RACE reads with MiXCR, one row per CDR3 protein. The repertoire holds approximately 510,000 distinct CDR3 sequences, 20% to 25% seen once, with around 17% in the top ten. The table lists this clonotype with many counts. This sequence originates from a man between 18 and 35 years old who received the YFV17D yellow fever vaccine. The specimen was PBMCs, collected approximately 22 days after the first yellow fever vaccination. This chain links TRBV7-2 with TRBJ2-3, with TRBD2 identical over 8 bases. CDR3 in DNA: TGTGCCAGCAGCTTAGCCCCCGGGGGGGGGACGGCGCAGTATTTT. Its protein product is CASSLAPGGGTAQYF.